These 21 T cell receptor beta chains share one sample of origin, sequenced in a study of T cells in localized non-small cell lung cancer. Profiling relied on immunoSEQ multiplex PCR, and the TCRdb table lists in-frame clones only, not all of them. Among approximately 30,000 clones listed, 88% were seen once. Material: peripheral blood mononuclear cells, obtained before any cancer treatment. The receptor source for this set is a woman aged 40-70 years with stage III lung adenocarcinoma.

The V call is TRBV7-2, the J call TRBJ1-4; D is unresolved. With 4 bases removed from V and 5 bases from J, the gap between germline ends came to 17 bases. From germline, CDR1 is SGHTA and CDR2 FQGNSA. This CDR3 contains 16 residues. The CDR3 sequence: CASSSFPRSRNEKLFF. In DNA form, the CDR3 reads TGTGCCAGCAGCTCTTTTCCCAGGTCCAGGAATGAAAAACTGTTTTTT.

This clone appeared a single time. The V and J genes are TRBV7-2 and TRBJ1-4; 9 bases fit TRBD1. Germline CDR1 SGHTA, CDR2 FQGNSA. CDR3 length: 15 amino acids. V lost 5 bases to trimming and J lost 8 bases; unmatched junction nucleotides: 9. The CDR3 bases are TGTGCCAGCAGCCAAAGGGACAGGGTTGGAGAAAAACTGTTTTTT. Its protein is CASSQRDRVGEKLFF.

V usage is TRBV7-8 and J usage is TRBJ1-2, with 7 bases lining up with TRBD1. After removal of 5 bases from V and 3 bases from J, the junction contained 9 bases not matched to a gene. The length of the CDR3 is 15 residues. In germline, CDR1 is SGHVS, CDR2 FQNEAQ. The CDR3 nucleotides read TGTGCCAGCAGCCTCAGGGGGGGATCCGACTATGGCTACACCTTC. Amino acids: CASSLRGGSDYGYTF.

The gene calls are TRBV7-2 and TRBJ1-4; 10 bases match TRBD1. V shed 5 bases, J shed 5 bases, and the junction held 5 bases outside the gene matches. CDR1 is SGHTA, CDR2 FQGNSA, per germline. This CDR3 has 15 residues. CDR3 coding DNA: TGTGCCAGCAGCGCCCGGACAGGGGGGAATGAAAAACTGTTTTTT. It yields the protein CASSARTGGNEKLFF.

The chain combines TRBV7-8 with TRBJ2-3; 13 bases agree with TRBD2. The trim removed 8 bases at V and 2 bases at J, leaving 10 bases unmatched. The CDR3 has 17 amino acids. Germline-derived CDR1 and CDR2 are SGHVS and FQNEAQ. The CDR3 sequence: CASAWRLAGGFTDTQYF. CDR3 in DNA: TGTGCCAGCGCCTGGCGACTAGCGGGGGGCTTCACAGATACGCAGTATTTT.

The rearrangement uses TRBV19 and TRBJ2-3; TRBD1 is a possible D gene (5 bases). V was clipped by 3 bases and J by 0 bases, with 7 bases between them. Germline V gene lookup returns CDR1 LNHDA and CDR2 SQIVND (reference sequence). The CDR3 runs to 14 residues. CDR3 in DNA: TGTGCCAGTAGTATCGACAGTAGCACAGATACGCAGTATTTT. It specifies CASSIDSSTDTQYF.

The V gene is TRBV9, the J gene TRBJ2-5, with 13 bases fitting TRBD2. The ends lost 0 bases at V and 1 base at J; junction bases unmatched: 0. From germline, CDR1 is SGDLS and CDR2 YYNGEE. The CDR3 sequence is 16 residues long. CDR3: CASSVGTSGGQETQYF. In DNA, the CDR3 is TGTGCCAGCAGCGTAGGGACTAGCGGGGGCCAAGAGACCCAGTACTTC.

The chain couples TRBV19 to TRBJ2-5; D may be TRBD1 (6 bases). This CDR3 is built from 13 residues. V lost 3 bases and J lost 5, with 10 bases in between. In germline, CDR1 is LNHDA, CDR2 SQIVND (reference sequence). This chain's CDR3 is CASSMAGAETQYF. The CDR3 DNA reads as TGTGCCAGTAGTATGGCAGGGGCGGAGACCCAGTACTTC.

This chain uses TRBV19 with TRBJ2-7; 11 bases are a match to TRBD1. The germline V gene encodes CDR1 LNHDA and CDR2 SQIVND (reference sequence). The CDR3 is 15 residues long. J gave up 6 bases and V 9 bases, and 13 bases lay outside the gene matches. The CDR3 here is CASSTMGTGGGEQYF. The CDR3 DNA follows: TGTGCCAGCAGCACCATGGGGACAGGGGGAGGCGAGCAGTACTTC.

The chain carries TRBV18 and TRBJ1-6; D not resolved. The germline V gene encodes CDR1 KGHSH and CDR2 LQKENI. The CDR3 covers 14 residues. V was trimmed by 2 bases and J by 2 bases, leaving 4 bases between them. The CDR3 nucleotides are TGTGCCAGCTCACCAAATCCCTATAATTCACCCCTCCACTTT. Translating it yields CASSPNPYNSPLHF.

V and J are TRBV11-1 and TRBJ2-3, with D possibly TRBD1 on 6 matching bases. CDR1 and CDR2 from the germline V gene are SGHAT and FQDESV (reference sequence). The CDR3 is 14 amino acids. V gave up 1 base and J gave up 2 bases, with 7 bases separating them. In DNA form, the CDR3 reads TGTGCCAGCAGCTTAGACAGGGTCACAGATACGCAGTATTTT. It yields the protein CASSLDRVTDTQYF.

The chain combines TRBV5-1 with TRBJ1-1, with D possibly being TRBD1 (5 bases). Germline V lookup: CDR1 SGHRS, CDR2 YFSETQ. Trimming shortened V by 4 bases and J by 4 bases, and 11 bases separated the two germline ends. This CDR3 contains 13 residues. The CDR3 region has the DNA TGCGCCAGCAGCAATTTGGGGGTCACTGAAGCTTTCTTT. The encoded protein is CASSNLGVTEAFF.

The chain employs TRBV29-1 and TRBJ2-2; D is possibly TRBD1 (6 bases). Germline assignment: CDR1 SQVTM and CDR2 ANQGSEA. The V and J ends lost 7 bases and 2 bases respectively, with 14 bases between them. The CDR3 contains 14 residues. The DNA of the CDR3 is TGCAGCGCCCTCAGGGGAACAAACACCGGGGAGCTGTTTTTT. Translated, it gives CSALRGTNTGELFF.

This sequence joins TRBV5-4 and TRBJ2-3, with D possibly TRBD1 on 5 matching bases. The CDR3 consists of 14 residues. Trimming shortened V by 4 bases and J by 3 bases, and 12 bases separated the two germline ends. CDR1 and CDR2 from the germline V gene are SGHNT and YYREEE (reference sequence). The CDR3 coding sequence is TGTGCCAGCAGCCCCCGTTCAGGGACAGATACGCAGTATTTT. This sequence encodes CASSPRSGTDTQYF.

The V call is TRBV11-2, the J call TRBJ1-4; tentative D call: TRBD1 (5 bases). The V gene lost 0 bases and the J gene lost 7 bases, with 12 bases spanning the gap. CDR3 length: 15 amino acids. Germline assignment: CDR1 SGHAT and CDR2 FQNNGV. Written as DNA, the CDR3 is TGTGCCAGCAGCTTAGAGGGGCGGGGGTTTGAAAAACTGTTTTTT. Translation gives CASSLEGRGFEKLFF.

The chain recombines TRBV29-1 with TRBJ1-2; 7 bases map to TRBD1. The germline V gene encodes CDR1 SQVTM and CDR2 ANQGSEA. The CDR3 covers 12 residues. J was trimmed by 2 bases and V by 6 bases; bases with no gene match: 3. The CDR3 sequence: CSVAGGNYGYTF. The CDR3 DNA reads as TGCAGCGTGGCAGGGGGAAACTATGGCTACACCTTC.

This chain connects TRBV11-2 to TRBJ2-2; no clear D. Trimming cost V 1 base and J 3 bases, with 6 bases left between them. The CDR3 consists of 14 residues. Germline V gives CDR1 SGHAT, CDR2 FQNNGV. The CDR3: CASSLGSYTGELFF. CDR3 nucleotides: TGTGCCAGCAGCTTAGGCAGCTACACCGGGGAGCTGTTTTTT.

The chain couples TRBV28 to TRBJ2-5; D might be TRBD1 (6 bases). This CDR3 spans 15 amino acids. The germline V gene has CDR1 MDHEN and CDR2 SYDVKM. Trimming removed 6 bases from V and 0 bases from J, with 14 bases in between. The CDR3: CASSTTGLYQETQYF. DNA for the CDR3: TGTGCCAGCAGCACTACAGGGTTGTACCAAGAGACCCAGTACTTC.

This CDR3 reads CASSVAKGGTEAFF. The CDR3 DNA reads TGTGCCAGCAGCGTAGCTAAGGGCGGCACTGAAGCTTTCTTT. V usage is TRBV9 and J usage is TRBJ1-1; D not certain. V gave up 0 bases and J gave up 4 bases, with 10 bases separating them. There are 14 residues in the CDR3. Germline V gene data show CDR1 as SGDLS and CDR2 as YYNGEE.

The chain combines TRBV2 with TRBJ2-7, with 7 bases fitting TRBD1. CDR3 length: 14 residues. The J segment lost 3 bases and the V segment lost 6 bases, leaving 8 bases of the junction unmatched. Germline V gene data show CDR1 as SNHLY and CDR2 as FYNNEI. The CDR3 region is CASRGDRDLYEQYF. CDR3 DNA sequence: TGTGCCAGCAGAGGAGACAGGGACCTCTACGAGCAGTACTTC.

The chain uses TRBV7-9 and TRBJ2-7, with TRBD2 identical over 7 bases. Per the germline V gene, CDR1 is SEHNR and CDR2 is FQNEAQ (reference sequence). J lost 6 bases, V lost 3 bases, and 2 bases had no gene match. The CDR3 extends over 12 amino acids. This CDR3 is CASSFAGAEQYF. The CDR3 DNA sequence: TGTGCCAGCAGCTTTGCGGGAGCCGAGCAGTACTTC.